This TCR beta chain derives from a study of OX40 agonist ivuxolimab in advanced cancers. Regarding the study in general: Ivuxolimab, which targeted the costimulatory receptor OX40 (CD134), was an agonistic, fully human IgG2 monoclonal antibody. Intravenous ivuxolimab was administered to patients every 2 weeks at six dose levels: 0.01, 0.1, 0.3, 1.5, 3 and 10 mg/kg. Of the roughly 54 patients in dose escalation, around 20 had hepatocellular carcinoma, roughly 15 had melanoma, 9 had renal cell carcinoma and 9 had head and neck cancer. In the dose-escalation cohort, roughly 82% of patients were male, and the mean age was 60 years with a range of about 23 to 79. Patients were allowed to have had prior anti-PD-1, anti-PD-L1 or anti-CTLA-4 therapy, and around two fifths of the dose-escalation patients had been treated with checkpoint inhibitors. Partial responses occurred in three dose-escalation patients: two with cutaneous melanoma and one with hepatocellular carcinoma. Peripheral TCRbeta sequencing aimed to test whether ivuxolimab altered TCR sequence diversity and caused clonal T-cell expansion. The monotherapy dose-escalation portion (N of about 50 patients) of the phase I ivuxolimab trial is reported in the paper.

Patients with a history of autoimmune disease or receiving systemic immunosuppression were excluded from the trial. Peripheral blood for TCR sequencing was drawn from every dose cohort at baseline, at cycle 4 day 1 and at cycle 7 day 1. Samples were obtained from an open-label, multicenter, first-in-human phase I dose-escalation trial of ivuxolimab. Adults with locally advanced or metastatic head and neck squamous cell, hepatocellular, melanoma or renal cell carcinoma were enrolled in the trial. Before TCR sequencing, CD4+ T cells and CD8+ T cells were sorted from peripheral blood as separate populations. For sequencing of the TCRbeta CDR3 region, genomic DNA was extracted from the sorted cells. The immunoSEQ Assay was used for sequencing of TCRbeta CDR3 regions. The immuneACCESS repertoire file appears here via TCRdb, limited to in-frame rearrangements. These files lack a portion of the clones; in checked studies, under half of the deficit traces to unresolved V genes, and the cause of the others is not known. Within this sample are about 37,000 clones, with around 92% of them counted one time only. Of the sample, 30% to 40% falls within the top ten clones.

The study at large found these results: After ivuxolimab, expanded clones were on average more numerous among CD8+ T cells than among CD4+ T cells. In the 0.1-3.0 mg/kg groups, partial responders were among the patients with the lowest normalized peripheral clonal expansion, particularly in CD8+ T cells. Low levels of normalized T-cell clonal expansion were also seen in some nonresponding patients. At doses of 0.1 to 3.0 mg/kg, clonal expansion of both CD4+ and CD8+ T cells in blood was seen between baseline and week 6. Antigen specificity was not determined for the clonally expanded peripheral T cells.

Taken from cysteine to phenylalanine, the CDR3 has 12 residues. The sequence is cut down to CDR3 DNA, 36 bases in frame from base 1. A note on this clone: Its antigen is not yet known. Qualities for individual bases were not recorded, and no much larger clone is one base off.

This clonotype was sampled from an adult with an advanced solid tumor such as melanoma, head and neck, liver or kidney cancer. The sample in question was CD4+ or CD8+ T cells sorted from blood, obtained in a trial of the OX40 agonist ivuxolimab. The V and J segments used are TRBV21-1 and TRBJ2-1; TRBD2, the table's D call, was not compared with the DNA. TRBV21-1 is recorded as a pseudogene. The CDR3 reads as follows: CASSTPFEVGFF. The DNA sequence is TGTGCCAGCTCTACTCCATTCGAGGTGGGGTTCTTC.